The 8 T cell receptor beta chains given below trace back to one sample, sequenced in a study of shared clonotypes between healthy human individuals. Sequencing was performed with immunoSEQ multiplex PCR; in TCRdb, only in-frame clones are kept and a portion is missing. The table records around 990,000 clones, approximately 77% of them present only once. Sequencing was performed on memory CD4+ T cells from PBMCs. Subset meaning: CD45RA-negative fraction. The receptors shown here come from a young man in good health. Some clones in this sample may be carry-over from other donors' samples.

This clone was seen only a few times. The chain's CDR3 is CASSSSGTGVYGYTF. The CDR3 bases are TGTGCCAGCAGTTCCTCCGGGACAGGGGTATATGGCTACACCTTC. The chain combines TRBV28 with TRBJ1-2, with 10 bases matching TRBD1. Per germline, CDR1 MDHEN and CDR2 SYDVKM. CDR3 size: 15 residues. The ends lost 4 bases at V and 5 bases at J; junction bases unmatched: 7.

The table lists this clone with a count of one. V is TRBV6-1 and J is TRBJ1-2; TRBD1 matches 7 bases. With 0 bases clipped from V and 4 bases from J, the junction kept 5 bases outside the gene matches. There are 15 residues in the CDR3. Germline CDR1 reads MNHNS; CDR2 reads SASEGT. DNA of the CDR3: TGTGCCAGCAGTGAAGCGGGAGGGGGCGGCTATGGCTACACCTTC. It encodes CASSEAGGGGYGYTF.

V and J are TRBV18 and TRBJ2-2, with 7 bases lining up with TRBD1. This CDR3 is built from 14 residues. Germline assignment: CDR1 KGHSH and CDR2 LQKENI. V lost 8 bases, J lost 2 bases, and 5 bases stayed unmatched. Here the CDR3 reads CASNGQANTGELFF. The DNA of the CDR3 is TGTGCCAGCAATGGACAGGCTAACACCGGGGAGCTGTTTTTT.

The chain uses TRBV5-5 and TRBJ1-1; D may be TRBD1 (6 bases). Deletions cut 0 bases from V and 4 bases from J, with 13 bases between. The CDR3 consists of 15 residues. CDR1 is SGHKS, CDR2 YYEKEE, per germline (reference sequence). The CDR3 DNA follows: TGTGCCAGCAGCTTGGGTGCAGGGGATGGCACTGAAGCTTTCTTT. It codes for CASSLGAGDGTEAFF.

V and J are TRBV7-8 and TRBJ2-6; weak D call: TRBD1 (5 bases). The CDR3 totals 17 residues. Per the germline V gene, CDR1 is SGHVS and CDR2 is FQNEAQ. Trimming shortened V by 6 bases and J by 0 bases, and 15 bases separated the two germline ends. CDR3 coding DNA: TGTGCCAGCAGTCCTCAGGGTCCGTACTCTGGGGCCAACGTCCTGACTTTC. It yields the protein CASSPQGPYSGANVLTF.

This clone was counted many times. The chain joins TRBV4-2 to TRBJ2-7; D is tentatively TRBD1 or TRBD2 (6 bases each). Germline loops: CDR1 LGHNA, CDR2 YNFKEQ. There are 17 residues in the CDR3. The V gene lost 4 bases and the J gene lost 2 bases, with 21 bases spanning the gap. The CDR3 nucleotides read TGTGCCAGCAGCCGCGGAGGGGGAGGTAGTTGGCCCTACGAGCAGTACTTC. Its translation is CASSRGGGGSWPYEQYF.

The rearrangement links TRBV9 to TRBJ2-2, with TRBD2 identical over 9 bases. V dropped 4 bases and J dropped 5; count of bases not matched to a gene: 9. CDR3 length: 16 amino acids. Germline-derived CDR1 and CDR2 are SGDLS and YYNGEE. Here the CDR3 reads CASSPRGSGSTGELFF. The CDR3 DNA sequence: TGTGCCAGCAGCCCCCGTGGTAGCGGGAGTACCGGGGAGCTGTTTTTT.

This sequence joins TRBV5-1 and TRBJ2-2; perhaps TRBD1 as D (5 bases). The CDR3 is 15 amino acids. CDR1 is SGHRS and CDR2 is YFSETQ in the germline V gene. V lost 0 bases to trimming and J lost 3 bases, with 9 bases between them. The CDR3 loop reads CASSLAVRDTGELFF. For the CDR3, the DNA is TGCGCCAGCAGCTTGGCCGTCAGGGACACCGGGGAGCTGTTTTTT.